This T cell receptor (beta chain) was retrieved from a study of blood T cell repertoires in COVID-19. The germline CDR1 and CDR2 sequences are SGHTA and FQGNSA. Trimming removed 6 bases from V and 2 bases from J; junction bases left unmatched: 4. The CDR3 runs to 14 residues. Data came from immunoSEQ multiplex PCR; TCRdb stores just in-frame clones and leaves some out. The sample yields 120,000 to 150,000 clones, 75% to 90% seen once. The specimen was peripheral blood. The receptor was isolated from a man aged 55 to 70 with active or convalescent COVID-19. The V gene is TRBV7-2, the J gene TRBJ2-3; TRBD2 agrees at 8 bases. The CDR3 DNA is TGTGCCAGCAGTCCTGGACTAGCCACAGATACGCAGTATTTT. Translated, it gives CASSPGLATDTQYF.